A single sample is the source of the 25 T cell receptor beta chains below, sequenced in a study of human thymus T cells. The table came from immunoSEQ multiplex PCR; TCRdb's copy has only in-frame clones and leaves some out. Of roughly 77,000 clones in the sample, roughly 94% were seen once. Corrective cardiac surgery supplied the resected thymus tissue. What was sequenced was thymus tissue. These receptors were obtained from a girl younger than two with a congenital heart defect but otherwise immunologically healthy.

The chain links TRBV12-1 to TRBJ2-7; the D segment call TRBD1 is taken from the table without a DNA check. TRBV12-1 is deemed a pseudogene. The length of the CDR3 is 14 residues. CDR3 coding DNA: TGTGCCAGCAGCTTTGAAACAGGATCCTACGAGCAGTACTTC. It encodes CASSFETGSYEQYF.

The V and J genes are TRBV11-3 and TRBJ1-2; no clear D. V dropped 0 bases and J dropped 8 bases, with 22 bases sitting between them. This CDR3 spans 17 amino acids. The germline V gene has CDR1 SGHNT and CDR2 YENEEA. The DNA of the CDR3 is TGTGCCAGCAGCTTAGAACCCGCCACAGCTTGCTTTTTAGGCTACACCTTC. It codes for CASSLEPATACFLGYTF.

The rearrangement joins TRBV11-2 to TRBJ2-2; 10 bases line up with TRBD2. This CDR3 contains 16 residues. The V and J ends lost 4 bases and 2 bases, in that order; junction bases with no gene match: 4. CDR1 SGHAT and CDR2 FQNNGV come from the germline V gene. The CDR3 is CASSYRTSGNTGELFF. In DNA, the CDR3 is TGTGCCAGCAGCTACCGGACTAGCGGCAACACCGGGGAGCTGTTTTTT.

This clone was picked up a small number of times. The chain recombines TRBV7-6 with TRBJ2-1; TRBD1 matches 7 bases. After removal of 1 base from V and 3 bases from J, the junction contained 6 bases not matched to a gene. This CDR3 region has 16 residues. Germline V gene data show CDR1 as SGHVS and CDR2 as FNYEAQ. The CDR3 loop reads CASSLGQGVFYNEQFF. CDR3 DNA sequence: TGTGCCAGCAGCTTAGGGCAGGGGGTGTTCTACAATGAGCAGTTCTTC.

CDR3 protein: CASSLLRQGDQPQHF. CDR3 DNA: TGTGCCAGCAGTTTATTGAGGCAGGGCGATCAGCCCCAGCATTTT. The gene calls are TRBV28 and TRBJ1-5; D possibly corresponds to TRBD1 (5 bases). V lost 1 base and J 5 bases, leaving 12 bases between the germline ends. Looked up from germline, CDR1 is MDHEN and CDR2 is SYDVKM. This CDR3 comprises 15 residues.

V is TRBV19 and J is TRBJ2-1; D gene uncertain. Per the germline V gene, CDR1 is LNHDA and CDR2 is SQIVND (reference sequence). The CDR3 sequence is 13 residues long. V lost 5 bases and J lost 12, with 17 bases in between. The CDR3 reads CASSQRPRPGQFF. Here the CDR3 DNA reads TGTGCCAGTAGTCAGCGACCTCGGCCGGGGCAGTTCTTC.

Turning to this clone: One junction end does not reproduce the germline sequence, and a read error may be involved. This rearrangement joins TRBV30 to TRBJ2-5; D may be TRBD2 (6 bases). Germline-derived CDR1 and CDR2 are GTSNPN and SVGIG (reference sequence). The CDR3 runs 17 residues. For the CDR3, the DNA is TGTGCCTGGAGGGAGGGGACCGTCCATACCATACAAGAGGCCCAGTACTTC. Its protein is CAWREGTVHTIQEAQYF.

The rearrangement links TRBV4-3 to TRBJ2-1; the match to TRBD1 covers 7 bases. The germline V gene encodes CDR1 LGHNA and CDR2 YSLEER. With 3 bases clipped from V and 5 bases from J, the junction kept 16 bases outside the gene matches. This CDR3 has 18 residues. The CDR3, as DNA: TGCGCCAGCAGCCAGGGCTGGGTCGCAGGGGGTGTTGACAATGAGCAGTTCTTC. Protein sequence: CASSQGWVAGGVDNEQFF.

V and J are TRBV5-1 and TRBJ2-3; 11 nucleotides line up with TRBD2. V lost 6 bases, J lost 4 bases, and 10 bases stayed unmatched. The germline V gene has CDR1 SGHRS and CDR2 YFSETQ. This CDR3 has 16 amino acids. CDR3 region: CASTVLAGELSDTQYF. DNA of the CDR3: TGCGCCAGCACCGTACTAGCGGGAGAGTTGTCAGATACGCAGTATTTT.

The genes are TRBV28 and TRBJ1-2, with D tentatively TRBD1 (5 bases). The CDR3 runs 18 residues. Trimming removed 6 bases from V and 0 bases from J, with 23 bases in between. Germline CDR1 and CDR2: MDHEN and SYDVKM. DNA for the CDR3: TGTGCCAGCAGCCGGACCCCTCCGGGGGGAGGCCCTAACTATGGCTACACCTTC. It codes for CASSRTPPGGGPNYGYTF.

The rearrangement uses TRBV9 and TRBJ2-1; 10 positions match TRBD2. V lost 7 bases and J lost 6; bases outside the gene matches: 7. CDR1 is SGDLS and CDR2 is YYNGEE in the germline V gene. The CDR3 is made up of 14 amino acids. CDR3 DNA: TGTGCCAGCGACTCTGCTAGCGGGAGCAATGAGCAGTTCTTC. It translates to CASDSASGSNEQFF.

The V and J genes are TRBV9 and TRBJ2-1, with 8 bases matching TRBD2. Unmatched junction bases numbered 4, after V lost 0 bases and J lost 5 bases. The germline CDR1 and CDR2 sequences are SGDLS and YYNGEE. CDR3 length: 15 amino acids. CDR3 region: CASSVVPGLDNEQFF. The CDR3 DNA reads TGTGCCAGCAGCGTAGTACCGGGACTAGACAATGAGCAGTTCTTC.

V gene TRBV2 combines with J gene TRBJ2-3; tentative D call: TRBD2 (6 bases). In germline, CDR1 is SNHLY, CDR2 FYNNEI. This CDR3 contains 17 residues. V lost 2 bases to trimming and J lost 0 bases, with 15 bases between them. The CDR3 nucleotides are TGTGCCAGCAGTGAAATAGGTCTAGCGTCTAGCACAGATACGCAGTATTTT. Protein: CASSEIGLASSTDTQYF.

The chain links TRBV10-3 to TRBJ1-2, with 8 bases fitting TRBD1. V shed 4 bases and J 6 bases; nucleotides not matched to a gene: 7. The germline V gene encodes CDR1 ENHRY and CDR2 SYGVKD. The length of the CDR3 is 14 residues. CDR3: CAISAQGAQDGYTF. CDR3 coding DNA: TGTGCCATCAGTGCTCAGGGGGCGCAAGATGGCTACACCTTC.

The CDR3 coding sequence is TGTGCCAGCTCACCACCGAACCCCCTGTCCCGGGACAACTCCTACGAGCAGTACTTC. Translating gives CASSPPNPLSRDNSYEQYF. The chain has TRBV18 and TRBJ2-7; possible D gene TRBD1, 6 bases. From germline, CDR1 is KGHSH and CDR2 LQKENI. The CDR3 loop spans 19 amino acids. The V gene lost 0 bases and the J gene lost 0 bases, with 21 bases spanning the gap.

The chain employs TRBV4-3 and TRBJ2-3; TRBD1 might be the D (6 bases). The CDR3 totals 19 residues. Germline lookup yields CDR1 LGHNA and CDR2 YSLEER. The ends were cut back, 3 bases at V and 2 bases at J, with 24 bases in the middle. CDR3: CASSQGATGLGLTTDTQYF. The CDR3 DNA is TGCGCCAGCAGCCAGGGGGCGACGGGTTTGGGCCTAACCACAGATACGCAGTATTTT.

The J gene is TRBJ2-1, the V gene TRBV7-3; D may correspond to TRBD1 or TRBD2 (6 bases each). CDR3 size: 15 residues. CDR1 and CDR2 from the germline V gene are SGHTA and FQGTGA. Trimming removed 1 base from V and 5 bases from J, with 12 bases in between. The CDR3 is CASSLNGGPHNEQFF. The DNA of the CDR3 is TGTGCCAGCAGCTTAAATGGGGGGCCCCACAATGAGCAGTTCTTC.

This chain uses TRBV4-2 with TRBJ2-5, with 7 bases aligning to TRBD2. This CDR3 has 15 residues. The J segment lost 2 bases and the V segment lost 0 bases, leaving 3 bases of the junction unmatched. Germline V CDR1 and CDR2: LGHNA, YNFKEQ. The CDR3 here is CASSQDRREQETQYF. The DNA of the CDR3 is TGTGCCAGCAGCCAAGACAGGCGGGAGCAAGAGACCCAGTACTTC.

The chain joins TRBV27 to TRBJ1-2; D perhaps matches TRBD1 (5 bases). V lost 6 bases to trimming and J lost 6 bases, with 17 bases between them. The CDR3 length is 14 residues. Germline CDR1 reads MNHEY; CDR2 reads SMNVEV (reference sequence). As DNA, the CDR3 is TGTGCCAGCAGCCCAATTGGGGGTCACGATGGCTACACCTTC. Protein product: CASSPIGGHDGYTF.

The genes are TRBV9 and TRBJ2-1; possible D gene TRBD2, 7 bases. The germline V and J ends were trimmed by 0 bases and 10 bases, with 17 bases remaining between them. This CDR3 has 15 amino acids. The germline V gene has CDR1 SGDLS and CDR2 YYNGEE. CDR3 sequence (DNA): TGTGCCAGCAGCGTAGCTCGCGGGGGCAAGGGGGAGCAGTTCTTC. This translates into CASSVARGGKGEQFF.

The V gene is TRBV5-1, the J gene TRBJ2-1, with 8 positions matching TRBD1. This CDR3 comprises 20 residues. The V and J ends lost 7 bases and 4 bases, in that order; junction bases with no gene match: 25. From germline, CDR1 is SGHRS and CDR2 YFSETQ. CDR3 sequence: CASGCPGTGELGATYNEQFF. The CDR3 DNA sequence: TGCGCCAGCGGATGCCCCGGGACAGGCGAACTTGGGGCTACGTACAATGAGCAGTTCTTC.

The chain carries TRBV7-3 and TRBJ2-1; TRBD1 might be the D (5 bases). CDR3 length: 12 amino acids. V lost 5 bases to trimming and J lost 8 bases, with 10 bases between them. From germline, CDR1 is SGHTA and CDR2 FQGTGA. The CDR3 region is CASSVQGDEQFF. The CDR3 DNA sequence: TGTGCCAGCAGCGTTCAGGGCGATGAGCAGTTCTTC.

The chain employs TRBV5-6 and TRBJ2-1; 7 nucleotides agree with TRBD1. The CDR3 sequence is 14 residues long. Germline CDR1 and CDR2: SGHDT and YYEEEE. Trimming cost V 3 bases and J 4 bases; bases outside gene matches: 4. The CDR3 DNA sequence: TGTGCCAGCAGCTGCTACAGGGGTTACAATGAGCAGTTCTTC. Its translation: CASSCYRGYNEQFF.

The chain employs TRBV7-3 and TRBJ2-2; D is perhaps TRBD2 (6 bases). Germline V CDR1 and CDR2: SGHTA, FQGTGA. The CDR3 consists of 14 residues. V lost 6 bases and J 3 bases, leaving 11 bases between the germline ends. The chain's CDR3 is CASSSGLYTGELFF. The CDR3, as DNA: TGTGCCAGCAGTTCGGGACTTTACACCGGGGAGCTGTTTTTT.

The table lists this clone with a count of one. The CDR3 nucleotides read TGTGCCAGCAGTTACATCCTAGCGGAAAGCGATGAGCAGTTCTTC. Translating it yields CASSYILAESDEQFF. This chain connects TRBV6-5 to TRBJ2-1, with TRBD2 matching over 7 bases. CDR1 MNHEY and CDR2 SVGAGI come from the germline V gene. This CDR3 comprises 15 residues. V trimming: 2 bases; J trimming: 8 bases; junction bases outside the gene matches: 9.